Each of the 2 T cell receptor beta chains below was sequenced from the same sample in a study of PD-L1 blockade in urothelial cancer. Time point denoted: peripheral blood 6 weeks after treatment start. TCRdb's table, derived via immunoSEQ multiplex PCR, lists solely in-frame clones and lacks some. The table has around 110,000 clones, approximately 90% seen once; the top ten hold around 1.7%. This sample comprised PBMCs, obtained around atezolizumab (anti-PD-L1) treatment. The receptors come from a man in his sixties with urothelial cancer.

V is TRBV29-1 and J is TRBJ2-3; tentatively, D is TRBD2 (6 bases). The CDR3 consists of 14 residues. Germline V CDR1 and CDR2: SQVTM, ANQGSEA. In nucleotides, the CDR3 is TGCAGTGCCCCCGTAGCGGAGAACACAGATACGCAGTATTTT. It codes for CSAPVAENTDTQYF.

The chain recombines TRBV11-2 with TRBJ1-3; TRBD1 is a possible D gene (5 bases). The CDR3 is 15 amino acids. Germline assignment: CDR1 SGHAT and CDR2 FQNNGV. V was clipped by 7 bases and J by 3 bases, with 16 bases between them. Written as DNA, the CDR3 is TGTGCCAGCACTTCCGATGGGGCTGTTGGAAACACCATATATTTT. Protein product: CASTSDGAVGNTIYF.